This T cell receptor beta chain is drawn from a study of T cells after yellow fever vaccination. This clonotype was found a few times. TCRdb re-called the 5' RACE reads through MiXCR, storing one row per CDR3 protein. This sample has 300,000 or so distinct CDR3 sequences, with approximately 3.9% found just once. CDR1 KGHSH and CDR2 LQKENI come from the germline V gene. This CDR3 spans 17 amino acids. The V and J ends lost 0 bases and 0 bases, in that order; junction bases with no gene match: 6. The origin of this receptor is a man aged 18 to 30 who received the YFV17D yellow fever vaccine. The chain couples TRBV18 to TRBJ2-7, with 9 bases aligning to TRBD2. The sequencing used PBMCs, collected 5 days after the yellow fever booster vaccination. The CDR3 spells CASSPPRGGEVSYEQYF. CDR3 bases: TGTGCCAGCTCACCACCGCGGGGGGGAGAGGTCTCCTACGAGCAGTACTTC.